This T cell receptor (beta chain) came from a study of blood T cell repertoires in COVID-19. Seattle's cohort entered during active infection and was followed longitudinally. The method was immunoSEQ multiplex PCR; TCRdb's version includes in-frame clones alone and lacks a portion of them. The sample records about 170,000 clones, 85% being singletons. V lost 5 bases and J lost 5, with 11 bases in between. The germline CDR1 and CDR2 sequences are SNHLY and FYNNEI. CDR3 length: 13 residues. The chain employs TRBV2 and TRBJ2-3; D is perhaps TRBD2 (5 bases). The source material was peripheral blood. The receptor was isolated from a woman of 80 years or more with COVID-19, enrolled during active disease. CDR3: CASSRGSLDTQYF. CDR3 nucleotide sequence: TGTGCCAGCAGTCGGGGTAGTTTAGATACGCAGTATTTT.